One sample yielded the 30 T cell receptor beta chains listed below, sequenced in a study of identifying expanded T cells in peripheral blood. The data were produced by immunoSEQ multiplex PCR, yet TCRdb's version contains in-frame clones alone and is incomplete. The data show roughly 100,000 clones, around 88% seen once. The sample was blood. The receptors were sampled from a person aged 18-69 years in good health.

This chain connects TRBV6-5 to TRBJ2-7; no definite D call. Germline V CDR1 and CDR2: MNHEY, SVGAGI. V shed 5 bases and J shed 4 bases, with 9 bases lying between them. The CDR3 spans 12 residues. The CDR3 reads CASSKTGYEQYF. For the CDR3, the DNA is TGTGCCAGCAGTAAGACTGGATACGAGCAGTACTTC.

V usage is TRBV27 and J usage is TRBJ2-7; D not certain. The germline V gene has CDR1 MNHEY and CDR2 SMNVEV (reference sequence). The CDR3 extends over 14 amino acids. The V and J ends lost 6 bases and 2 bases respectively, with 14 bases between them. In DNA, the CDR3 is TGTGCCAGCAGCCCTAGGGCCACTCCCTACGAGCAGTACTTC. Its translation: CASSPRATPYEQYF.

CDR3 protein: CASSGGTSPRRDTQYF. Written as DNA, the CDR3 is TGTGCCAGCAGCGGAGGGACTAGTCCCCGCAGGGATACGCAGTATTTT. The chain employs TRBV9 and TRBJ2-3; the match to TRBD2 covers 8 bases. After removal of 3 bases from V and 6 bases from J, the junction contained 12 bases not matched to a gene. In germline, CDR1 is SGDLS, CDR2 YYNGEE. The CDR3 has 16 residues.

The genes are TRBV7-2 and TRBJ2-7; 7 nucleotides agree with TRBD2. Germline-derived CDR1 and CDR2 are SGHTA and FQGNSA. V was clipped by 2 bases and J by 4 bases; unmatched bases: 11. This CDR3 has 16 amino acids. CDR3: CASSLSSGGSGYEQYF. The CDR3 DNA reads TGTGCCAGCAGCTTATCGTCGGGGGGATCTGGGTACGAGCAGTACTTC. Full variable domain (remainder filled in from reference TRBV7-2 and TRBJ2-7): GAGVSQSPSNKVTEKGKDVELRCDPISGHTALYWYRQSLGQGLEFLIYFQGNSAPDKSGLPSDRFSAERTGGSVSTLTIQRTQQEDSAVYLCASSLSSGGSGYEQYFGPGTRLTVT.

The V gene is TRBV5-1, the J gene TRBJ1-1; D possibly corresponds to TRBD1 (5 bases). Trimming removed 3 bases at V and 5 bases at J, with 14 bases between. The CDR3 sequence is 14 residues long. CDR1 is SGHRS, CDR2 YFSETQ, per germline. The CDR3, as DNA: TGCGCCAGCAGCTCCCGGACCTGGGGGACTGAAGCTTTCTTT. It yields the protein CASSSRTWGTEAFF.

The rearrangement joins TRBV7-2 to TRBJ1-2; D gene unclear. V lost 0 bases to trimming and J lost 6 bases, with 8 bases between them. The CDR3 consists of 13 residues. Germline V lookup: CDR1 SGHTA, CDR2 FQGNSA. Written as DNA, the CDR3 is TGTGCCAGCAGCTTAGCAGGTATAGATGGCTACACCTTC. As protein: CASSLAGIDGYTF.

This rearrangement joins TRBV5-6 to TRBJ2-7; TRBD2 matches at 11 bases. The CDR3 is 16 amino acids. V dropped 0 bases and J dropped 3; count of bases not matched to a gene: 5. Germline-derived CDR1 and CDR2 are SGHDT and YYEEEE. As DNA, the CDR3 is TGTGCCAGCAGCTTGGGACTAGCGGGAATAGGCTACGAGCAGTACTTC. Its protein is CASSLGLAGIGYEQYF.

This chain uses TRBV5-1 with TRBJ1-3; tentative D call: TRBD1 (6 bases). The CDR3 contains 14 residues. Germline values: CDR1 SGHRS, CDR2 YFSETQ. V lost 3 bases to trimming and J lost 0 bases, with 7 bases between them. CDR3 amino acids: CASSWDNSGNTIYF. The CDR3 nucleotides read TGCGCCAGCAGCTGGGACAACTCTGGAAACACCATATATTTT.

The chain carries TRBV5-1 and TRBJ1-3, with D possibly being TRBD1 (5 bases). Deletions cut 4 bases from V and 0 bases from J, with 8 bases between. The CDR3 covers 14 residues. Germline-derived CDR1 and CDR2 are SGHRS and YFSETQ. Here the CDR3 reads CASSPGSSGNTIYF. The CDR3 DNA is TGCGCCAGCAGCCCAGGGAGCTCTGGAAACACCATATATTTT.

J is TRBJ2-3 and V is TRBV7-3, with D hard to call. The germline CDR1 and CDR2 sequences are SGHTA and FQGTGA. Between the trimmed V and J ends, which lost 4 bases and 5 bases, there was a span of 7 bases. CDR3 size: 12 residues. The CDR3 DNA sequence: TGTGCCAGCAGCTCTGACGGAGATACGCAGTATTTT. The encoded protein is CASSSDGDTQYF.

V usage is TRBV14 and J usage is TRBJ2-5; D remains unclear. V lost 4 bases to trimming and J lost 5 bases, with 17 bases between them. The CDR3 runs 15 residues. Germline V gene lookup returns CDR1 SGHDN and CDR2 FVKESK. CDR3 in amino acids: CASSRMWGLGETQYF. CDR3 sequence (DNA): TGTGCCAGCAGCCGGATGTGGGGATTGGGGGAGACCCAGTACTTC.

This chain joins TRBV6-5 and TRBJ2-7; D may be TRBD1 (6 bases). Trimming took off 3 bases at V and 4 bases at J, with 16 bases between the two ends. Germline CDR1 MNHEY, CDR2 SVGAGI. The CDR3 length is 15 residues. The DNA for the CDR3 is TGTGCCAGCAGTTATGGGACACCCTCCACATACGAGCAGTACTTC. Translated, it gives CASSYGTPSTYEQYF.

This chain connects TRBV18 to TRBJ2-2; D is ambiguous. V lost 1 base to trimming and J lost 7 bases, with 16 bases between them. CDR3 length: 16 amino acids. In germline, CDR1 is KGHSH, CDR2 LQKENI. CDR3 protein: CASSPLGQTMVGELFF. Written as DNA, the CDR3 is TGTGCCAGCTCACCACTAGGCCAGACGATGGTCGGGGAGCTGTTTTTT.

CDR3 in amino acids: CASSKGQNTEAFF. The CDR3 bases are TGTGCCAGCAGCAAGGGACAGAACACTGAAGCTTTCTTT. This sequence joins TRBV7-2 and TRBJ1-1, with D possibly matching TRBD1 (6 bases). Per germline, CDR1 SGHTA and CDR2 FQGNSA. V was cut by 5 bases and J by 1 base, with 8 bases left in between. The CDR3 spans 13 residues.

The chain combines TRBV19 with TRBJ1-2, with TRBD1 as a possible D gene (5 bases). This CDR3 has 13 amino acids. V lost 7 bases and J lost 8, with 17 bases in between. The germline V gene has CDR1 LNHDA and CDR2 SQIVND (reference sequence). CDR3 DNA sequence: TGTGCCAGTAACAACTTTACAGGAGGAGGCTACACCTTC. This sequence encodes CASNNFTGGGYTF.

The genes are TRBV5-1 and TRBJ2-7, with D perhaps TRBD1 or TRBD2 (5 bases each). CDR3 length: 14 residues. Germline values: CDR1 SGHRS, CDR2 YFSETQ. Trimming stripped 0 bases from V and 4 bases from J, with 11 bases between. The CDR3 sequence is CASSLGSGLYEQYF. DNA of the CDR3: TGCGCCAGCAGCTTGGGATCGGGGCTATACGAGCAGTACTTC.

On this clone itself: The sample contains more than one DNA sequence encoding this CDR3. V and J are TRBV4-1 and TRBJ2-7; D unclear. The CDR3 extends over 16 amino acids. Germline values: CDR1 MGHRA, CDR2 YSYEKL. Trimming shortened V by 2 bases and J by 4 bases, and 18 bases separated the two germline ends. The DNA of the CDR3 is TGCGCCAGCAGCCAAAACTTTCAACAGTTACTATACGAGCAGTACTTC. It encodes CASSQNFQQLLYEQYF.

This clone was found once. V usage is TRBV7-6 and J usage is TRBJ2-7; either TRBD1 or TRBD2 may fit D (5 bases each). This CDR3 has 14 residues. CDR1 and CDR2 from the germline V gene are SGHVS and FNYEAQ. The V gene lost 1 base and the J gene lost 1 base, with 8 bases spanning the gap. This CDR3 reads CASSLGDGSYEQYF. The CDR3 DNA sequence: TGTGCCAGCAGCTTAGGGGACGGTTCCTACGAGCAGTACTTC.

The chain couples TRBV5-4 to TRBJ2-7; the match to TRBD2 covers 9 bases. This CDR3 comprises 14 residues. Germline CDR1 and CDR2: SGHNT and YYREEE (reference sequence). J gave up 7 bases and V 3 bases, and 8 bases lay outside the gene matches. DNA of the CDR3: TGTGCCAGCAGCTCTGCGGCGGGGGGGTTGGAGCAGTACTTC. Its translation is CASSSAAGGLEQYF.

The gene calls are TRBV7-2 and TRBJ2-7, with 8 positions matching TRBD1. Trimming at V came to 4 bases and at J to 3 bases, leaving 5 bases not matched to a gene. The CDR3 sequence is 14 residues long. CDR1 and CDR2 (germline): SGHTA, FQGNSA. For the CDR3, the DNA is TGTGCCAGCAGCTCCAAGACAGGGGTCTACGAGCAGTACTTC. Amino acid sequence: CASSSKTGVYEQYF.

The rearrangement joins TRBV29-1 to TRBJ1-4; possible D gene TRBD1, 5 bases. The CDR3 extends over 14 amino acids. Per the germline V gene, CDR1 is SQVTM and CDR2 is ANQGSEA. Trimming removed 6 bases at V and 3 bases at J, with 14 bases between. The DNA of the CDR3 is TGCAGCGTCGATCTGAGGGGATCTAATGAAAAACTGTTTTTT. Its translation: CSVDLRGSNEKLFF.

V and J are TRBV28 and TRBJ1-2; possibly TRBD1 for D (5 bases). The CDR3 is made up of 14 amino acids. The V and J ends lost 6 bases and 3 bases respectively, with 14 bases between them. Germline V lookup: CDR1 MDHEN, CDR2 SYDVKM. Here the CDR3 reads CASRETARDYGYTF. The CDR3 region has the DNA TGTGCCAGCAGAGAAACGGCCAGGGACTATGGCTACACCTTC.

The chain has TRBV6-1 and TRBJ2-7, with 10 bases that match TRBD2. With 3 bases clipped from V and 5 bases from J, the junction kept 7 bases outside the gene matches. The germline CDR1 and CDR2 sequences are MNHNS and SASEGT. The CDR3 runs to 15 residues. The CDR3 loop is CASSEGALAGDEQYF. In nucleotides, the CDR3 is TGTGCCAGCAGTGAGGGGGCTCTAGCGGGAGACGAGCAGTACTTC.

The rearrangement links TRBV6-5 to TRBJ1-2, with TRBD1 as a possible D gene (6 bases). This CDR3 has 16 residues. V was pared by 0 bases and J by 3 bases, with 14 bases between. Looked up from germline, CDR1 is MNHEY and CDR2 is SVGAGI. The chain's CDR3 is CASSYSKGGADYGYTF. The CDR3 nucleotides read TGTGCCAGCAGTTACTCGAAGGGGGGGGCGGACTATGGCTACACCTTC.

The V gene is TRBV7-9, the J gene TRBJ2-7; no firm D call. Germline assignment: CDR1 SEHNR and CDR2 FQNEAQ (reference sequence). This CDR3 region has 11 residues. The V and J ends lost 1 base and 7 bases respectively, with 5 bases between them. The CDR3 protein is CASSLVGEQYF. The DNA for the CDR3 is TGTGCCAGCAGCTTAGTAGGGGAGCAGTACTTC.

This clone was counted once. This chain links TRBV25-1 with TRBJ1-1; D gene ambiguous. CDR1 and CDR2 from the germline V gene are MGHDK and SYGVNS. Between the trimmed V and J ends, which lost 6 bases and 4 bases, there was a span of 15 bases. CDR3 length equals 14 residues. The CDR3: CASSSYGGSTEAFF. In DNA, the CDR3 is TGTGCCAGCAGCTCCTATGGAGGGAGCACTGAAGCTTTCTTT.

This clone has just one count. The chain uses TRBV9 and TRBJ2-5; 8 bases agree with TRBD2. CDR1 and CDR2 from the germline V gene are SGDLS and YYNGEE. The V gene end was trimmed by 2 bases and the J gene end by 5 bases; junction bases not matched to a gene: 8. The CDR3 has 15 residues. CDR3 sequence (DNA): TGTGCCAGCAGCGTTAGCGGGGTGGGGCGGGAGACCCAGTACTTC. The encoded protein is CASSVSGVGRETQYF.

The V call is TRBV19, the J call TRBJ1-5, with 7 bases lining up with TRBD1. The CDR3 loop spans 15 amino acids. Trimming removed 6 bases from V and 4 bases from J; junction bases left unmatched: 9. Germline CDR1 reads LNHDA; CDR2 reads SQIVND (reference sequence). CDR3 in amino acids: CASRETGVGNQPQHF. DNA of the CDR3: TGTGCCAGTAGGGAAACAGGGGTTGGAAATCAGCCCCAGCATTTT.

The chain links TRBV7-3 to TRBJ2-3; perhaps D is TRBD1 or TRBD2 (6 bases each). From germline, CDR1 is SGHTA and CDR2 FQGTGA. This CDR3 contains 15 residues. Trimming cost V 1 base and J 2 bases, with 10 bases left between them. The CDR3 DNA reads as TGTGCCAGCAGCTTAATCGGGGGCCCCACAGATACGCAGTATTTT. Amino acids: CASSLIGGPTDTQYF.

This rearrangement joins TRBV14 to TRBJ2-5; D perhaps matches TRBD1 (6 bases). Germline assignment: CDR1 SGHDN and CDR2 FVKESK. This CDR3 region has 13 residues. Trimming took 4 bases from V and 4 from J, leaving 10 bases between them. The DNA for the CDR3 is TGTGCCAGCAGCCCCAGGGGAAGAGAGACCCAGTACTTC. It codes for CASSPRGRETQYF.